The 12 T cell receptor beta chains reported below all come from one sample, sequenced in a study of T-cell reconstitution after alpha-beta-depleted transplantation in children. Molecular barcoding with unique molecular identifiers was used for the TCRbeta library. TCRdb independently ran MiXCR on the PCR reads; one entry per CDR3 protein. Counted here are 200,000 or so distinct CDR3 sequences, under 8.5% occurring once; the ten biggest clones make up approximately 5.7%. Material: PBMCs, obtained before TCRalphabeta/CD19-depleted stem cell transplant. All receptors derive from a boy aged 2 to 10 with acute lymphoblastic leukemia, due to receive a stem cell transplant.

Only a few counts were recorded for this clonotype. The chain combines TRBV4-2 with TRBJ2-5, with 8 bases identical to TRBD2. The CDR3 is 17 residues long. Germline V gene data show CDR1 as LGHNA and CDR2 as YNFKEQ. With 0 bases clipped from V and 9 bases from J, the junction kept 15 bases outside the gene matches. Here the CDR3 reads CASSQDIPGGLGTSQYF. The CDR3 DNA sequence: TGTGCCAGCAGCCAAGATATACCGGGGGGGCTGGGAACCTCCCAGTACTTC.

CDR3 in amino acids: CASSLVTAGKETQYF. CDR3 DNA: TGTGCCAGCAGCTTAGTCACGGCGGGGAAAGAGACCCAGTACTTC. The rearrangement joins TRBV7-2 to TRBJ2-5, with D possibly TRBD2 on 6 matching bases. The CDR3 is 15 amino acids. The V gene's germline CDR1 is SGHTA and CDR2 FQGNSA. V gave up 1 base and J gave up 3 bases, with 12 bases separating them.

The rearrangement links TRBV9 to TRBJ2-3, with 8 bases identical to TRBD1. J was trimmed by 3 bases and V by 3 bases; bases with no gene match: 9. The CDR3 runs to 16 residues. Germline V gene sequence: CDR1 SGDLS, CDR2 YYNGEE. The DNA for the CDR3 is TGTGCCAGCAGCGAGGGGACAGGACCTCGGACAGATACGCAGTATTTT. Translated, it gives CASSEGTGPRTDTQYF. The full variable domain, with the rest looked up from reference TRBV9 and TRBJ2-3, is DSGVTQTPKHLITATGQRVTLRCSPRSGDLSVYWYQQSLDQGLQFLIQYYNGEERAKGNILERFSAQQFPDLHSELNLSSLELGDSALYFCASSEGTGPRTDTQYFGPGTRLTVL.

This clonotype was seen at least ten times. The V and J genes are TRBV7-2 and TRBJ2-7; tentative D call: TRBD2 (6 bases). Between the trimmed V and J ends, which lost 2 bases and 4 bases, there was a span of 15 bases. The germline V gene has CDR1 SGHTA and CDR2 FQGNSA. The CDR3 contains 15 residues. CDR3 sequence (DNA): TGTGCCAGCAGCTTACGGCGGGATAATTCTTACGAGCAGTACTTC. It is translated as CASSLRRDNSYEQYF.

There are many counts of this clonotype. The chain recombines TRBV10-3 with TRBJ2-1; weak D call: TRBD2 (6 bases). The CDR3 covers 17 residues. The V end lost 3 bases, the J end lost 4 bases, and 19 bases lay between the germline ends. Germline V CDR1 and CDR2: ENHRY, SYGVKD. In nucleotides, the CDR3 is TGTGCCATCAGTGATTCCCCGGGGGAGAAATTTTACAATGAGCAGTTCTTC. It specifies CAISDSPGEKFYNEQFF.

This clonotype appeared many times. This chain uses TRBV12-3 or TRBV12-4 with TRBJ2-5; perhaps TRBD2 as D (7 bases). The CDR3 extends over 16 amino acids. V dropped 3 bases and J dropped 5 bases, with 19 bases sitting between them. This CDR3 is CASSLSRGGPWETQYF. In DNA, the CDR3 is TGTGCCAGCAGTTTGTCCCGCGGGGGCCCGTGGGAGACCCAGTACTTC.

This clonotype was observed at least ten times. This chain connects TRBV4-3 to TRBJ2-2; TRBD1 aligns across 7 bases. Germline V CDR1 and CDR2: LGHNA, YSLEER. CDR3 length: 16 residues. With 0 bases clipped from V and 6 bases from J, the junction kept 7 bases outside the gene matches. The CDR3 DNA reads TGCGCCAGCAGCCAAGAGTCCAGGGGGTATGCCGGGGAGCTGTTTTTT. Amino acid sequence: CASSQESRGYAGELFF.

This clonotype has at least ten counts. The chain recombines TRBV28 with TRBJ2-1; a weak D match, TRBD1 (6 bases). V was shortened by 6 bases and J by 9 bases, with 18 bases between the two germline ends. Germline CDR1 reads MDHEN; CDR2 reads SYDVKM. This CDR3 spans 14 amino acids. The CDR3 DNA reads as TGTGCCAGCAGGATGGGACAACAAGGGAGTGAGCAGTTCTTC. Protein product: CASRMGQQGSEQFF.

The gene calls are TRBV15 and TRBJ2-3, with unresolved D. Germline loops: CDR1 LNHNV, CDR2 YYDKDF (reference sequence). CDR3 length: 15 residues. Trimming shortened V by 3 bases and J by 0 bases, and 10 bases separated the two germline ends. The CDR3 DNA reads as TGTGCCACCAGCAGCAAAAGATCTAGCACAGATACGCAGTATTTT. Amino acids: CATSSKRSSTDTQYF.

V usage is TRBV11-2 and J usage is TRBJ2-6; 8 bases match TRBD1. Germline trimming cut 5 bases from V and 0 bases from J; bases unmatched to any gene: 12. Germline CDR1 reads SGHAT; CDR2 reads FQNNGV. This CDR3 is 19 amino acids long. In DNA form, the CDR3 reads TGTGCCAGCAGCCCCCTGAGGACAGGGAGGATCTCTGGGGCCAACGTCCTGACTTTC. Translating it yields CASSPLRTGRISGANVLTF.

This clonotype was observed many times. This chain links TRBV28 with TRBJ1-3; possibly TRBD1 for D (6 bases). V was clipped by 6 bases and J by 5 bases, with 17 bases between them. The CDR3 is 15 residues long. Germline lookup yields CDR1 MDHEN and CDR2 SYDVKM. CDR3 bases: TGTGCCAGCAGGGACCCCCTCGGACAGCGAAACACCATATATTTT. Translation: CASRDPLGQRNTIYF.

The chain uses TRBV28 and TRBJ2-3; TRBD1 aligns across 10 bases. The trim removed 4 bases at V and 4 bases at J, leaving 5 bases unmatched. CDR3 size: 15 residues. Germline lookup yields CDR1 MDHEN and CDR2 SYDVKM. The CDR3 here is CASSSPGQGSDTQYF. The CDR3 DNA follows: TGTGCCAGCAGTTCCCCGGGACAGGGGTCAGATACGCAGTATTTT.